This T cell receptor (beta chain) was observed in a study of OX40 agonist ivuxolimab in advanced cancers. Produced via immunoSEQ multiplex PCR; TCRdb's table is partial and in-frame only. The data show approximately 79,000 clones, more than 75% seen once. This CDR3 comprises 17 residues. J was trimmed by 1 base and V by 1 base; bases with no gene match: 3. CDR1 and CDR2 (germline): SGHAT, FQNNGV. Patients were ruled out by autoimmune disease history or systemic immunosuppression. The sequence derives from an adult with an advanced solid tumor such as melanoma, head and neck, liver or kidney cancer. The gene calls are TRBV11-2 and TRBJ2-1; 11 nucleotides line up with TRBD2. Sequenced here: CD4+ or CD8+ T cells sorted from blood, sampled in a trial of the OX40 agonist ivuxolimab. This CDR3 reads CASSLVRLAGSYNEQFF. The CDR3 nucleotides read TGTGCCAGCAGCTTAGTAAGACTAGCGGGGTCCTACAATGAGCAGTTCTTC.